This T cell receptor (beta chain) was identified during a study of shared T cell receptors in the human thymus. The CDR3 is 19 residues long. Germline trimming cut 2 bases from V and 4 bases from J; bases unmatched to any gene: 7. CDR1 and CDR2 (germline): MGHRA, YSYEKL. Here immunoSEQ multiplex PCR was the method, and the copy in TCRdb shows in-frame clones only, minus some. The sample has 550,000 to 800,000 clones; 75% to 90% are singletons. These data also featured in a second study, about human thymus T cells. From that report: Donors were healthy Finnish babies undergoing corrective operations for congenital heart defects. Resections removed during corrective heart surgery provided the thymus tissue used. Usage of V and J genes appeared biased in thymic and blood repertoires. Related research has reported that thymic repertoires overlap highly among unrelated individuals.

Sequencing was carried out using thymocytes. The receptor comes from a girl less than two years old with a congenital heart defect. The gene calls are TRBV4-1 and TRBJ2-2, with TRBD2 matching over 16 bases. The CDR3: CASSQYPGLAGGRTGELFF. The CDR3 region has the DNA TGCGCCAGCAGCCAATACCCGGGACTAGCGGGGGGGCGCACCGGGGAGCTGTTTTTT.